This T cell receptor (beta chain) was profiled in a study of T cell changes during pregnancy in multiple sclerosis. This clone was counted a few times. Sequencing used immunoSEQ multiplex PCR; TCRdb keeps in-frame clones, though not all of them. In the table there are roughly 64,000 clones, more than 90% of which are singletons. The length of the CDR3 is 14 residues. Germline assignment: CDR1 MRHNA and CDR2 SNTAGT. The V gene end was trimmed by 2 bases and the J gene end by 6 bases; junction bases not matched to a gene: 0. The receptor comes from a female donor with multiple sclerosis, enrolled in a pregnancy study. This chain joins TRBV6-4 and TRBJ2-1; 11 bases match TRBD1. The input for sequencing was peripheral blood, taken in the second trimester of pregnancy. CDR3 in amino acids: CASSDGTGGNEQFF. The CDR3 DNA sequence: TGTGCCAGCAGTGACGGGACAGGGGGCAATGAGCAGTTCTTC.